Following are 30 T cell receptor beta chains from one sample sequenced in a study of STAT5B mutations in CD4+ large granular lymphocyte leukemia. TCRdb keeps only in-frame clones here, not all; method: immunoSEQ multiplex PCR. The top ten hold around 2.6% of the sample, which has under 55,000 clones, 80% to 90% seen once. Sequencing was carried out using CD4+ T cells from blood buffy coats. Receptors originate from a human donor in good health.

This clone was found a few times. This rearrangement joins TRBV7-2 to TRBJ2-7, with 11 bases aligning to TRBD2. V shed 6 bases, J shed 2 bases, and the junction held 6 bases outside the gene matches. The length of the CDR3 is 15 residues. Looked up from germline, CDR1 is SGHTA and CDR2 is FQGNSA. Here the CDR3 reads CASRPTGLAAYEQYF. The CDR3 nucleotides read TGTGCCAGCAGGCCAACGGGACTAGCGGCCTACGAGCAGTACTTC. The full variable domain, its missing parts supplied by reference TRBV7-2 and TRBJ2-7, is GAGVSQSPSNKVTEKGKDVELRCDPISGHTALYWYRQSLGQGLEFLIYFQGNSAPDKSGLPSDRFSAERTGGSVSTLTIQRTQQEDSAVYLCASRPTGLAAYEQYFGPGTRLTVT.

The chain couples TRBV29-1 to TRBJ2-3; 11 positions match TRBD2. J lost 1 base, V lost 7 bases, and 4 bases had no gene match. Germline CDR1 is SQVTM and CDR2 is ANQGSEA. This CDR3 contains 14 residues. The CDR3 sequence is CSGSGRAGTDTQYF. CDR3 nucleotides: TGCAGCGGTAGCGGGAGGGCCGGCACAGATACGCAGTATTTT.

The chain links TRBV28 to TRBJ1-2; D remains unclear. There are 12 residues in the CDR3. The V gene's germline CDR1 is MDHEN and CDR2 SYDVKM. V was cut by 3 bases and J by 3 bases, with 5 bases left in between. The CDR3 region is CASSLVDYGYTF. The CDR3 nucleotides read TGTGCCAGCAGTTTGGTGGACTATGGCTACACCTTC.

The V call is TRBV5-1, the J call TRBJ2-1; 8 bases are a match to TRBD1. Trimming cost V 4 bases and J 3 bases; bases outside gene matches: 3. CDR1 is SGHRS and CDR2 is YFSETQ in the germline V gene. This CDR3 region has 14 residues. DNA for the CDR3: TGCGCCAGCAGCACTGGACAGGGCTACAATGAGCAGTTCTTC. Translation: CASSTGQGYNEQFF. The full variable domain, its missing parts supplied by reference TRBV5-1 and TRBJ2-1, is KAGVTQTPRYLIKTRGQQVTLSCSPISGHRSVSWYQQTPGQGLQFLFEYFSETQRNKGNFPGRFSGRQFSNSRSEMNVSTLELGDSALYLCASSTGQGYNEQFFGPGTRLTVL.

The chain uses TRBV5-8 and TRBJ2-7; D call uncertain. Trimming cost V 4 bases and J 6 bases, with 8 bases left between them. The CDR3 covers 11 residues. CDR1 and CDR2 (germline): SGHTS, YDEGEE. The CDR3 DNA follows: TGTGCCAGCAGCCGGTTATCCGAGCAGTACTTC. This codes for CASSRLSEQYF.

The chain has TRBV7-7 and TRBJ2-7, with D unclear. This CDR3 has 14 residues. The ends were cut back, 1 base at V and 5 bases at J, with 12 bases in the middle. Germline V gene lookup returns CDR1 SSHAT and CDR2 FNYEAQ (reference sequence). CDR3 loop: CASSLGHPGDEQYF. DNA for the CDR3: TGTGCCAGCAGCTTAGGGCACCCTGGCGACGAGCAGTACTTC.

The chain joins TRBV9 to TRBJ2-5, with 11 bases matching TRBD1. The germline V gene encodes CDR1 SGDLS and CDR2 YYNGEE. The V gene end was trimmed by 3 bases and the J gene end by 1 base; junction bases not matched to a gene: 5. The CDR3 extends over 16 amino acids. DNA of the CDR3: TGTGCCAGCAGCGCCGGGACAGGGGGTGTCCAAGAGACCCAGTACTTC. Its protein is CASSAGTGGVQETQYF.

V gene TRBV7-9 combines with J gene TRBJ2-2; 14 positions agree with TRBD2. CDR1 SEHNR and CDR2 FQNEAQ come from the germline V gene (reference sequence). The CDR3 covers 16 residues. J gave up 6 bases and V 4 bases, and 4 bases lay outside the gene matches. The CDR3 sequence: CASSSGLAGVPGELFF. The CDR3 nucleotides are TGTGCCAGCAGCTCGGGACTAGCGGGAGTCCCCGGGGAGCTGTTTTTT.

The V call is TRBV5-1, the J call TRBJ2-2, with 11 nucleotides matching TRBD1. Germline CDR1 and CDR2: SGHRS and YFSETQ. The CDR3 totals 16 residues. With 2 bases clipped from V and 7 bases from J, the junction kept 7 bases outside the gene matches. CDR3 amino acids: CASSFGQGALGGELFF. The CDR3 region has the DNA TGCGCCAGCAGCTTCGGACAGGGGGCCCTGGGCGGGGAGCTGTTTTTT.

The chain recombines TRBV5-1 with TRBJ2-3, with 11 bases fitting TRBD2. Germline loops: CDR1 SGHRS, CDR2 YFSETQ. Trimming took 4 bases from V and 2 from J; bases not matched to a gene: 15. CDR3 length: 19 residues. CDR3 amino acids: CASSPASWTSGSFTDTQYF. For the CDR3, the DNA is TGCGCCAGCAGCCCCGCATCTTGGACTAGCGGGTCCTTCACAGATACGCAGTATTTT.

V usage is TRBV4-3 and J usage is TRBJ2-1, with 8 bases that match TRBD1. The CDR3 runs 15 residues. The ends lost 1 base at V and 7 bases at J; junction bases unmatched: 6. Germline V gene lookup returns CDR1 LGHNA and CDR2 YSLEER. CDR3 amino acids: CASSQVAGGRNEQFF. In DNA, the CDR3 is TGCGCCAGCAGCCAAGTGGCAGGGGGCCGAAATGAGCAGTTCTTC.

The chain recombines TRBV27 with TRBJ2-1; TRBD1 agrees at 7 bases. The J segment lost 4 bases and the V segment lost 10 bases, leaving 1 base of the junction unmatched. CDR1 and CDR2 from the germline V gene are MNHEY and SMNVEV (reference sequence). CDR3 length: 11 amino acids. CDR3 sequence: CATQGYNEQFF. The CDR3 DNA reads TGTGCCACACAGGGGTACAATGAGCAGTTCTTC.

This clone occurred a few times. The chain combines TRBV29-1 with TRBJ2-5; 13 nucleotides agree with TRBD2. V was clipped by 6 bases and J by 4 bases; unmatched bases: 5. This CDR3 region has 14 residues. The germline V gene encodes CDR1 SQVTM and CDR2 ANQGSEA. CDR3 bases: TGCAGCGTATCCGGGACTAGCGGGACAGAGACCCAGTACTTC. Translated, it gives CSVSGTSGTETQYF.

The rearrangement links TRBV28 to TRBJ1-1; no clear D gene. V lost 6 bases and J 0 bases, leaving 8 bases between the germline ends. Germline loops: CDR1 MDHEN, CDR2 SYDVKM. CDR3 length equals 13 residues. CDR3 DNA sequence: TGTGCCAGCAGCGCAGGATTGAACACTGAAGCTTTCTTT. As protein: CASSAGLNTEAFF.

The chain employs TRBV19 and TRBJ2-1; 9 positions match TRBD2. Trimming removed 4 bases from V and 12 bases from J; junction bases left unmatched: 7. CDR1 and CDR2 from the germline V gene are LNHDA and SQIVND (reference sequence). This CDR3 comprises 13 residues. CDR3 amino acids: CASSTLAGVTQFF. The CDR3 DNA follows: TGTGCCAGTAGTACCTTAGCGGGAGTGACGCAGTTCTTC.

This clone has only a few counts. The gene calls are TRBV6-5 and TRBJ1-2; D possibly corresponds to TRBD1 (6 bases). V shed 2 bases and J shed 4 bases, with 11 bases lying between them. This CDR3 has 14 amino acids. Germline assignment: CDR1 MNHEY and CDR2 SVGAGI. CDR3 DNA sequence: TGTGCCAGCAGTTACGACGGGGGGCCCTATGGCTACACCTTC. Encoded protein: CASSYDGGPYGYTF.

The chain links TRBV7-9 to TRBJ2-7; D possibly corresponds to TRBD2 (5 bases). V was trimmed by 5 bases and J by 3 bases, leaving 5 bases between them. Germline values: CDR1 SEHNR, CDR2 FQNEAQ (reference sequence). The CDR3 is 11 amino acids. The CDR3: CASSRDYEQYF. In DNA, the CDR3 is TGTGCCAGCAGCCGGGACTACGAGCAGTACTTC.

This sequence joins TRBV19 and TRBJ2-5, with D possibly called TRBD1 or TRBD2 (6 bases each). This CDR3 comprises 11 residues. Between the trimmed V and J ends, which lost 9 bases and 5 bases, there was a span of 10 bases. Germline V gene sequence: CDR1 LNHDA, CDR2 SQIVND (reference sequence). CDR3 loop: CASRRGETQYF. DNA for the CDR3: TGTGCCAGCAGGAGGGGGGAGACCCAGTACTTC.

The chain is built from TRBV28 and TRBJ2-7; 7 bases align to TRBD1. The CDR3 loop spans 14 amino acids. V shed 5 bases and J 2 bases; nucleotides not matched to a gene: 6. Germline loops: CDR1 MDHEN, CDR2 SYDVKM. This CDR3 reads CASSGGQSPYEQYF. The CDR3 DNA follows: TGTGCCAGCAGTGGGGGACAGTCGCCCTACGAGCAGTACTTC.

This sequence joins TRBV28 and TRBJ2-5, with D unresolved. The ends were cut back, 7 bases at V and 1 base at J, with 7 bases in the middle. Germline-derived CDR1 and CDR2 are MDHEN and SYDVKM. The CDR3 consists of 12 residues. The chain's CDR3 is CASTKAQETQYF. The CDR3 DNA reads as TGTGCCAGCACTAAGGCCCAAGAGACCCAGTACTTC.

This chain links TRBV4-1 with TRBJ1-5; D not resolved. Germline CDR1 and CDR2: MGHRA and YSYEKL. V was pared by 1 base and J by 0 bases, with 16 bases between. The CDR3 length is 18 residues. As DNA, the CDR3 is TGCGCCAGCAGCCAAGTAAACATGGGGTGGTATAGCAATCAGCCCCAGCATTTT. Translated, it gives CASSQVNMGWYSNQPQHF.

The rearrangement joins TRBV7-9 to TRBJ2-1; 8 positions agree with TRBD1. J lost 7 bases, V lost 5 bases, and 4 bases had no gene match. The CDR3 sequence is 13 residues long. From germline, CDR1 is SEHNR and CDR2 FQNEAQ (reference sequence). The CDR3 loop reads CASSLTGVNEQFF. DNA of the CDR3: TGTGCCAGCAGCCTGACAGGGGTGAATGAGCAGTTCTTC.

This rearrangement joins TRBV30 to TRBJ1-3, with D tentatively TRBD1 (6 bases). This CDR3 has 14 amino acids. V was pared by 5 bases and J by 2 bases, with 13 bases between. The germline CDR1 and CDR2 sequences are GTSNPN and SVGIG (reference sequence). CDR3 in amino acids: CAWSTGRTGNTIYF. The CDR3 DNA is TGTGCCTGGTCTACAGGGAGAACTGGAAACACCATATATTTT.

The rearrangement joins TRBV18 to TRBJ1-4, with D perhaps matching TRBD1 (5 bases). CDR1 KGHSH and CDR2 LQKENI come from the germline V gene. This CDR3 comprises 17 residues. Trimming shortened V by 2 bases and J by 0 bases, and 13 bases separated the two germline ends. CDR3 bases: TGTGCCAGCTCACCAAAACAGGTTTCCGCAACTAATGAAAAACTGTTTTTT. It encodes CASSPKQVSATNEKLFF.

The V and J genes are TRBV5-6 and TRBJ2-7, with D tentatively TRBD2 (7 bases). The germline V and J ends were trimmed by 1 base and 2 bases, with 16 bases remaining between them. The CDR3 runs to 16 residues. Germline assignment: CDR1 SGHDT and CDR2 YYEEEE. CDR3: CASSLLGGQGTYEQYF. The CDR3 region has the DNA TGTGCCAGCAGCTTGTTGGGGGGGCAGGGGACCTACGAGCAGTACTTC.

The rearrangement joins TRBV2 to TRBJ2-3, with D possibly being TRBD2 (5 bases). V lost 4 bases, J lost 0 bases, and 11 bases lay in between. CDR3 length equals 15 residues. Germline V gene data show CDR1 as SNHLY and CDR2 as FYNNEI. The CDR3 loop reads CASSAQAVSTDTQYF. In DNA, the CDR3 is TGTGCCAGCAGTGCACAAGCGGTTAGCACAGATACGCAGTATTTT.

The rearrangement uses TRBV5-1 and TRBJ1-4, with 8 nucleotides matching TRBD1. J was trimmed by 2 bases and V by 4 bases; bases with no gene match: 7. CDR1 SGHRS and CDR2 YFSETQ come from the germline V gene. The CDR3 is 16 amino acids. The CDR3 DNA is TGCGCCAGCAGCGGAGGACAGGGTGCGACTAATGAAAAACTGTTTTTT. Translating it yields CASSGGQGATNEKLFF.

V usage is TRBV19 and J usage is TRBJ1-2; D might be TRBD1 (6 bases). The CDR3 is 13 residues long. V lost 10 bases to trimming and J lost 8 bases, with 20 bases between them. The germline V gene encodes CDR1 LNHDA and CDR2 SQIVND (reference sequence). This CDR3 is CATLSPGDAGYTF. In DNA form, the CDR3 reads TGTGCCACCCTGTCCCCAGGGGATGCCGGCTACACCTTC.

The J gene is TRBJ2-7, the V gene TRBV4-1; 10 nucleotides line up with TRBD1. There are 18 residues in the CDR3. CDR1 is MGHRA, CDR2 YSYEKL, per germline. The trim removed 3 bases at V and 2 bases at J, leaving 13 bases unmatched. The CDR3 bases are TGCGCCAGCAGCCACACTGGGGCCGGGACAGGGGCCCCCTACGAGCAGTACTTC. It is translated as CASSHTGAGTGAPYEQYF.

This rearrangement joins TRBV28 to TRBJ1-5, with 8 bases fitting TRBD1. CDR3 length equals 16 residues. J gave up 3 bases and V 4 bases, and 8 bases lay outside the gene matches. Per germline, CDR1 MDHEN and CDR2 SYDVKM. The CDR3 spells CASSSSQGAPNQPQHF. The CDR3 DNA follows: TGTGCCAGCAGTTCTTCTCAGGGGGCACCCAATCAGCCCCAGCATTTT.